This T cell receptor beta chain appears in the sequencing data of a study of molecular identifiers for immune sequencing clone quantification. This CDR3 is built from 13 residues. Germline CDR1 reads SGDLS; CDR2 reads YYNGEE. Using its own MiXCR run on the PCR reads, TCRdb lists one record per CDR3 protein. Seen here are about 510,000 distinct CDR3 sequences, roughly 24% observed once, and the top ten hold around 0.78%. This clonotype showed up just once. Given a much more abundant clone one base away, this may be a read error. Sequencing was done on a sample of naive CD8+ T cells from blood, with Jurkat cell RNA spiked in. The subset here: FACS-sorted CD8+CD4-CCR7+CD45RA+ naive T cells. This TCR was sampled from a human donor in good health. Some libraries in this study had Jurkat cell RNA spiked in. V gene TRBV9 combines with J gene TRBJ1-1, with D unresolved. The CDR3 here is CASSVVQRTGAFF. The CDR3, as DNA: TGTGCCAGCAGCGTAGTACAGAGGACTGGAGCTTTCTTT.